Listed below are T cell receptor beta chains from one sample, sequenced in a study of T cell responses to AZD1222 COVID-19 vaccine. Assay used: immunoSEQ multiplex PCR; TCRdb lists only in-frame clones, some missing. The profile shows about 120,000 clones, roughly 86% of them singletons. The sample here was peripheral blood, taken on day 0 of AZD1222 vaccination. The source of these receptors is an adult in good health. Both conserved end residues are part of each CDR3. The order of the fields is V gene, clone size, D gene, J gene, CDR3 DNA, CDR3 protein. D genes are given only for firm matches. Rows give clone size only sometimes, using once, few, many, or a class for an expanded clone.

TRBV9,-,-,TRBJ2-3,TGTGCCAGCAGCGTAGGGGTGACTACGGATACGCAGTATTTT,CASSVGVTTDTQYF
TRBV5-8,-,-,TRBJ1-1,TGTGCCAGCAGCTTGAATGAGGACCACACTGAAGCTTTCTTT,CASSLNEDHTEAFF
TRBV5-1,-,-,TRBJ1-5,TGCGCCAGCAGCTTGGACAGGGAGGGGCAGCCCCAGCATTTT,CASSLDREGQPQHF
TRBV12-5,once,-,TRBJ1-1,TGTGCTAGTGCCACCGGGCTGAACACTGAAGCTTTCTTT,CASATGLNTEAFF
TRBV5-1,once,-,TRBJ2-4,TGCGCCAGCAGCTTGGTGTACCGAGGGTCCAAAAACATTCAGTACTTC,CASSLVYRGSKNIQYF
TRBV11-1,-,-,TRBJ2-1,TGTGCCAGCAGCCAAAGTGGGGCCCCGCTCATAGTCTTC,CASSQSGAPLIVF
TRBV5-4,medium-sized,-,TRBJ1-2,TGTGCCAGCAGCCCCGGGACGGTAACCTATGGCTACACCTTC,CASSPGTVTYGYTF
TRBV6-4,-,-,TRBJ2-7,TGTGCCAGCAGTGACCAGGCAGGAGCTCGCTACGAGCAGTACTTC,CASSDQAGARYEQYF
TRBV28,-,-,TRBJ2-1,TGTGCCAGCAGTTTATTCGGCGGTAGCTCCTACAATGAGCAGTTCTTC,CASSLFGGSSYNEQFF
TRBV27,few,-,TRBJ1-5,TGTGCCAGCAGTGCTGGGGACCAGCCCCAGCATTTT,CASSAGDQPQHF
TRBV28,few,-,TRBJ1-2,TGTGCCAGCAGTGCCTACCTGGGGGCGGGCTATGGCTACACCTTC,CASSAYLGAGYGYTF
TRBV7-9,-,-,TRBJ1-6,TGTGCCAGCAGCTCGGACCTCCTGAATTCACCCCTCCACTTT,CASSSDLLNSPLHF
TRBV12-3/TRBV12-4,-,TRBD1,TRBJ1-5,TGTGCCAGCAGTTCCGACAGGGACCAGCCCCAGCATTTT,CASSSDRDQPQHF
TRBV29-1,-,-,TRBJ2-1,TGCAGCGGAGCCAGGGAGGATGAGCAGTTCTTC,CSGAREDEQFF
TRBV9,-,TRBD2,TRBJ2-2,TGTGCCAGCAGCCTAACCCCCGGGGGGAGGAACACCGGGGAGCTGTTTTTT,CASSLTPGGRNTGELFF
TRBV11-3,-,-,TRBJ1-2,TGTGCCAGCAGCTCCAACTCGAGGGAGGGCTACACCTTC,CASSSNSREGYTF
TRBV6-2/TRBV6-3,-,-,TRBJ2-1,TGTGCCAGCAGTTACTCGATTGGTAGCAATTACAATGAGCAGTTCTTC,CASSYSIGSNYNEQFF
TRBV6-5,once,-,TRBJ1-1,TGTGCCAGCACCCGAACCCGGGGGAATGAAGCTTTCTTT,CASTRTRGNEAFF
TRBV5-1,-,-,TRBJ2-2,TGCGCCAGCAGTACCACCCAGGGCACCGGGGAGCTGTTTTTT,CASSTTQGTGELFF
TRBV5-6,-,-,TRBJ1-2,TGTGCCAGCAGCTTGGGAAGCGGACAAACTCACACCTTC,CASSLGSGQTHTF
TRBV27,-,TRBD1,TRBJ1-4,TGTGCCAGCAGGCTCGGGACAGGGACTGAAAAACTGTTTTTT,CASRLGTGTEKLFF
TRBV19,-,-,TRBJ1-5,TGTGCCAGTAGTATTTTATCAGGGTATGGTCAGCCCCAGCATTTT,CASSILSGYGQPQHF
TRBV5-1,-,TRBD1,TRBJ2-5,TGCGCCAGCAGCTTCGGACAGGGAGAAGAGACCCAGTACTTC,CASSFGQGEETQYF
TRBV6-6,once,TRBD2,TRBJ2-1,TGTGCCAGCAGTGTTAGCGGGAGTGGTAATGAGCAGTTCTTC,CASSVSGSGNEQFF
TRBV2,-,TRBD1,TRBJ2-7,TGTGCCAGCAGAGCCTCCCTGGGACAGGGTAGACACGAGCAGTACTTC,CASRASLGQGRHEQYF
TRBV7-9,-,TRBD1,TRBJ1-5,TGTGCCAGCAGCCGGGGACAGGGGGGCAATCAGCCCCAGCATTTT,CASSRGQGGNQPQHF
TRBV19,-,TRBD1,TRBJ1-5,TGTGCCAGTAGTCAAACAGGGGTAAGCAATCAGCCCCAGCATTTT,CASSQTGVSNQPQHF
TRBV2,once,TRBD1,TRBJ2-3,TGTGCCAGCAGTGAAACAGGGGTGGGACCAGATACGCAGTATTTT,CASSETGVGPDTQYF
TRBV9,-,-,TRBJ2-3,TGTGCCAGCAGCGCACGCCAGGGGATCTGGTCAGATACGCAGTATTTT,CASSARQGIWSDTQYF
TRBV29-1,-,-,TRBJ1-1,TGCAGCGTTGGGGGAGGACCCAACACTGAAGCTTTCTTT,CSVGGGPNTEAFF
TRBV10-2,-,-,TRBJ2-7,TGCGCCAGCAGGGACACTACAGCCTACGAGCAGTACTTC,CASRDTTAYEQYF
TRBV29-1,-,TRBD2,TRBJ2-1,TGCAGCGTTGAAGGCGGGAGTGGGAGCTCCTACAATGAGCAGTTCTTC,CSVEGGSGSSYNEQFF
TRBV4-3,-,-,TRBJ2-7,TGCGCCAGCAGCCAAGAGTTTAGCCGGATATCATTAAAGGTCGAGCAGTACTTC,CASSQEFSRISLKVEQYF
TRBV28,-,-,TRBJ1-4,TGTGCCAGCAGTTCCTACACGGCTCGTAATGAAAAACTGTTTTTT,CASSSYTARNEKLFF
TRBV28,-,-,TRBJ1-2,TGTGCCAGCAGTTTAAGCCGGGGGTACTATGGCTACACCTTC,CASSLSRGYYGYTF
TRBV30,-,TRBD1,TRBJ1-2,TGTGCCTTACAGGGGAGCGGCTACACCTTC,CALQGSGYTF
TRBV5-1,-,-,TRBJ1-2,TGCGCCAGCAGCTTGGGTACCGAAAGCTACACCTTC,CASSLGTESYTF
TRBV12-3/TRBV12-4,few,-,TRBJ2-7,TGTGCCAGCAGTTTAGGGACGGGGAGGGAGCAGTACTTC,CASSLGTGREQYF
TRBV24-1,-,TRBD1,TRBJ2-2,TGTGCCACCAGTGAGGGGACAGGGGTCAGCACCGGGGAGCTGTTTTTT,CATSEGTGVSTGELFF
TRBV28,-,TRBD1,TRBJ1-1,TGTGCCAGCAGTTTATACTCAGGGGGCACTGAAGCTTTCTTT,CASSLYSGGTEAFF
TRBV2,-,-,TRBJ1-5,TGTGCCAGCAGTGGGGGGCCCTATGGCAATCAGCCCCAGCATTTT,CASSGGPYGNQPQHF
TRBV5-1,-,-,TRBJ1-1,TGCGCCAGCAGCCTGAGAGCGGATAGGACTGAAGCTTTCTTT,CASSLRADRTEAFF
TRBV18,-,TRBD1,TRBJ2-3,TGTGCCAGCTCACCAAGGACAGGGTGGGCGGATACGCAGTATTTT,CASSPRTGWADTQYF
TRBV11-2,-,-,TRBJ2-5,TGTGCCAGCAGCTGGAGTACGACTCGAGAAGAGACCCAGTACTTC,CASSWSTTREETQYF
TRBV6-5,-,-,TRBJ2-1,TGTGCCAGCAGTTACTCCCGGACAGCTAACAATGAGCAGTTCTTC,CASSYSRTANNEQFF
TRBV19,-,-,TRBJ1-6,TGTGCCAGTAGCGACAGGATCCATTCACCCCTCCACTTT,CASSDRIHSPLHF
TRBV3-1/TRBV3-2,-,-,TRBJ2-5,TGTGCCAGCAGCATCCCCTGGGGCGGTGGGGAGACCCAGTACTTC,CASSIPWGGGETQYF